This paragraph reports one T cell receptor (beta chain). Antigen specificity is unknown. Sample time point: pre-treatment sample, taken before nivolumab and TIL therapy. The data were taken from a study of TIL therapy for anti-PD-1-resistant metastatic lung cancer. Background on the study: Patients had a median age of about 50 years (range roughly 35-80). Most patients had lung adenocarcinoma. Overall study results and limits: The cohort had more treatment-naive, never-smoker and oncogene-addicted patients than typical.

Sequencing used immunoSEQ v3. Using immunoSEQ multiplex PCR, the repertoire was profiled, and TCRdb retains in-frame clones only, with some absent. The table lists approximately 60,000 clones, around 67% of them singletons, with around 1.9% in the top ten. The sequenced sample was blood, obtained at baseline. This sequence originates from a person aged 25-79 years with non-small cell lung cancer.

The CDR3 region has the DNA TGTGCCAGCAGCTTAGCGCTTCCCCGCCACAGGGGGCATGAGAACATTCAGTACTTC. Encoded protein: CASSLALPRHRGHENIQYF. J is TRBJ2-4 and V is TRBV7-2; the match to TRBD1 covers 9 bases. CDR1 SGHTA and CDR2 FQGNSA come from the germline V gene. The CDR3 is 19 amino acids. Trimming at V came to 0 bases and at J to 7 bases, leaving 16 bases not matched to a gene.